Presented here are 25 T cell receptor beta chains from one specimen sequenced in a study of blood T cell repertoires in COVID-19. Assay: immunoSEQ multiplex PCR; the TCRdb copy retains only in-frame clones and omits some. Altogether approximately 100,000 clones are present, approximately 86% being singletons, with the ten largest covering around 12%. Sequences were obtained from peripheral blood. The source is a human donor in a cohort sampled during active COVID-19.

This chain uses TRBV6-6 with TRBJ1-1; 9 nucleotides line up with TRBD1. Per germline, CDR1 MNHNY and CDR2 SVGAGI (reference sequence). The CDR3 length is 14 residues. Trimming cost V 2 bases and J 8 bases; bases outside gene matches: 6. The CDR3 DNA sequence: TGTGCCAGCAGTTACCCAGGACAGGGGCCCGAAGCTTTCTTT. Its protein product is CASSYPGQGPEAFF.

This sequence joins TRBV6-5 and TRBJ1-1, with D unresolved. Trimming left V 2 bases short and J 1 base short, with 8 bases between. CDR1 and CDR2 from the germline V gene are MNHEY and SVGAGI. The CDR3 covers 14 residues. The CDR3 coding sequence is TGTGCCAGCAGTTACGTCGCGGCGAACACTGAAGCTTTCTTT. It translates to CASSYVAANTEAFF.

Notes on this clone: The same CDR3 arises from other DNA sequences in this sample as well. This chain connects TRBV3-1 (or the pseudogene TRBV3-2) to TRBJ2-5; D unclear. CDR3 length equals 13 residues. Germline CDR1 is LGHDT and CDR2 is YNNKEL (reference sequence). The ends were cut back, 1 base at V and 3 bases at J, with 6 bases in the middle. CDR3 coding DNA: TGTGCCAGCAGCCAAGGTACGGAAGAGACCCAGTACTTC. Translating gives CASSQGTEETQYF.

This clone has just a few counts. The rearrangement joins TRBV30 to TRBJ1-5; D call uncertain. The CDR3 consists of 13 residues. Trimming took off 0 bases at V and 9 bases at J, with 12 bases between the two ends. The germline V gene has CDR1 GTSNPN and CDR2 SVGIG (reference sequence). The chain's CDR3 is CAWSVREGRPQHF. The CDR3 DNA reads TGTGCCTGGAGTGTACGGGAGGGCCGGCCCCAGCATTTT.

The chain uses TRBV11-2 and TRBJ2-3, with TRBD2 matching over 14 bases. Germline V gives CDR1 SGHAT, CDR2 FQNNGV. J was trimmed by 3 bases and V by 8 bases; bases with no gene match: 7. CDR3 length equals 16 residues. CDR3 protein: CASPGLAGVATDTQYF. CDR3 in DNA: TGTGCCAGCCCGGGACTAGCGGGAGTGGCGACAGATACGCAGTATTTT. The variable domain in full, completed from reference TRBV11-2 and TRBJ2-3, reads EAGVAQSPRYKIIEKRQSVAFWCNPISGHATLYWYQQILGQGPKLLIQFQNNGVVDDSQLPKDRFSAERLKGVDSTLKIQPAKLEDSAVYLCASPGLAGVATDTQYFGPGTRLTVL.

Worth noting for this clone: This sample also contains other DNA sequences that code for the same CDR3. This sequence joins TRBV7-9 and TRBJ1-5; D may be TRBD1 (5 bases). There are 11 residues in the CDR3. Germline V gene data show CDR1 as SEHNR and CDR2 as FQNEAQ (reference sequence). V lost 3 bases to trimming and J lost 9 bases, with 6 bases between them. CDR3 DNA: TGTGCCAGCAGCTTGGGGGGGCCCCAGCATTTT. Amino acid sequence: CASSLGGPQHF.

This sequence joins TRBV9 and TRBJ2-5; 8 nucleotides agree with TRBD2. This CDR3 has 15 residues. The J segment lost 5 bases and the V segment lost 4 bases, leaving 10 bases of the junction unmatched. Germline-derived CDR1 and CDR2 are SGDLS and YYNGEE. The CDR3, as DNA: TGTGCCAGCAGCTCCCGTCCAGGCGGGGGGGAGACCCAGTACTTC. Its protein product is CASSSRPGGGETQYF. The entire variable domain, with the rest obtained from reference TRBV9 and TRBJ2-5, is as follows: DSGVTQTPKHLITATGQRVTLRCSPRSGDLSVYWYQQSLDQGLQFLIQYYNGEERAKGNILERFSAQQFPDLHSELNLSSLELGDSALYFCASSSRPGGGETQYFGPGTRLLVL.

The V call is TRBV7-2, the J call TRBJ1-2, with D perhaps TRBD1 (5 bases). V was pared by 6 bases and J by 1 base, with 12 bases between. This CDR3 comprises 14 residues. The germline gives CDR1 SGHTA, CDR2 FQGNSA. The CDR3 DNA follows: TGTGCCAGCAGAATAGGACACATTAACTATGGCTACACCTTC. This gives the protein CASRIGHINYGYTF.

The V call is TRBV29-1, the J call TRBJ2-7; 7 nucleotides match TRBD1. With 5 bases clipped from V and 2 bases from J, the junction kept 6 bases outside the gene matches. The length of the CDR3 is 13 residues. The germline CDR1 and CDR2 sequences are SQVTM and ANQGSEA. The CDR3 loop reads CSVFNRGTYEQYF. CDR3 DNA: TGCAGCGTTTTTAACAGGGGCACCTACGAGCAGTACTTC.

The V and J genes are TRBV6-5 and TRBJ2-5, with 7 positions matching TRBD2. This CDR3 comprises 12 residues. Per germline, CDR1 MNHEY and CDR2 SVGAGI. V lost 6 bases, J lost 7 bases, and 5 bases stayed unmatched. The DNA for the CDR3 is TGTGCCAGCAGACGAGCGGGGAGGACCCAGTACTTC. Its protein is CASRRAGRTQYF.

This clone was detected once. V gene TRBV27 combines with J gene TRBJ2-2; D is perhaps TRBD2 (5 bases). Trimming removed 3 bases from V and 4 bases from J, with 18 bases in between. Germline V gene sequence: CDR1 MNHEY, CDR2 SMNVEV (reference sequence). CDR3 length: 17 residues. CDR3 sequence reads: CASSFSRPRGSTGELFF. In nucleotides, the CDR3 is TGTGCCAGCAGTTTTTCGAGGCCCCGGGGTAGCACCGGGGAGCTGTTTTTT.

The chain employs TRBV6-5 and TRBJ2-7; TRBD1 might be the D (6 bases). In germline, CDR1 is MNHEY, CDR2 SVGAGI. The CDR3 extends over 14 amino acids. Trimming took off 2 bases at V and 2 bases at J, with 10 bases between the two ends. The CDR3 reads CASSYGTRTYEQYF. Written as DNA, the CDR3 is TGTGCCAGCAGTTACGGGACACGAACCTACGAGCAGTACTTC.

This clone appeared a single time. The chain combines TRBV28 with TRBJ2-3; 7 bases fit TRBD2. This CDR3 is 15 amino acids long. Looked up from germline, CDR1 is MDHEN and CDR2 is SYDVKM. J was trimmed by 3 bases and V by 6 bases; bases with no gene match: 9. The CDR3 protein is CASRYLGGSTDTQYF. CDR3 in DNA: TGTGCCAGCAGATATCTTGGCGGGAGTACAGATACGCAGTATTTT.

Only one count was recorded for this clone. V usage is TRBV4-3 and J usage is TRBJ1-1; D gene uncertain. Germline V lookup: CDR1 LGHNA, CDR2 YSLEER. The CDR3 spans 18 residues. V lost 1 base to trimming and J lost 2 bases, with 20 bases between them. CDR3 in amino acids: CASSQVNYTTWSNTEAFF. DNA of the CDR3: TGCGCCAGCAGCCAAGTTAACTATACTACGTGGAGTAACACTGAAGCTTTCTTT.

J is TRBJ2-7 and V is TRBV7-9; tentative D call: TRBD2 (6 bases). The CDR3 runs to 13 residues. Germline CDR1 reads SEHNR; CDR2 reads FQNEAQ (reference sequence). V was trimmed by 5 bases and J by 5 bases, leaving 13 bases between them. This chain's CDR3 is CASSQGLHHEQYF. CDR3 bases: TGTGCCAGCAGCCAGGGACTGCACCACGAGCAGTACTTC.

In the case of this clone: The conserved phenylalanine or tryptophan is not found at the CDR3 terminus, so this likely reflects a read error. The DNA is omitted, as the CDR3 cannot be located on it reliably, and the CDR3 follows TCRdb's listing. The chain links TRBV6-6 to TRBJ2-3; TRBD2 is taken as the D call from the table, unchecked against the DNA. Per germline, CDR1 MNHNY and CDR2 SVGAGI (reference sequence). With termini counted, the CDR3 has 14 amino acids. CDR3 sequence reads: CASSPRGTSGGWSV.

This chain links TRBV7-8 with TRBJ1-1; D perhaps matches TRBD1 (5 bases). The V and J ends lost 5 bases and 5 bases respectively, with 15 bases between them. Germline V lookup: CDR1 SGHVS, CDR2 FQNEAQ. The CDR3 length is 14 residues. As DNA, the CDR3 is TGTGCCAGCAGCCTGGACAAGGGGCAGACTGAAGCTTTCTTT. Translation: CASSLDKGQTEAFF.

V gene TRBV7-9 combines with J gene TRBJ2-1; TRBD2 matches at 9 bases. The V gene end was trimmed by 5 bases and the J gene end by 5 bases; junction bases not matched to a gene: 7. This CDR3 has 15 residues. Germline V gene lookup returns CDR1 SEHNR and CDR2 FQNEAQ (reference sequence). The CDR3 here is CASSLGAGGNNEQFF. Here the CDR3 DNA reads TGTGCCAGCAGCCTGGGAGCGGGGGGTAACAATGAGCAGTTCTTC.

The chain carries TRBV30 and TRBJ1-3, with D unresolved. CDR1 and CDR2 (germline): GTSNPN, SVGIG (reference sequence). CDR3 length equals 14 residues. Trimming stripped 3 bases from V and 0 bases from J, with 9 bases between. This CDR3 is CAWSVSSSGNTIYF. The CDR3 DNA reads as TGTGCCTGGAGCGTGTCCAGCTCTGGAAACACCATATATTTT.

Only one count was recorded for this clone. V is TRBV7-2 and J is TRBJ2-7; a possible D gene is TRBD1 (5 bases). The CDR3 loop spans 16 amino acids. V was shortened by 1 base and J by 3 bases, with 16 bases between the two germline ends. Germline loops: CDR1 SGHTA, CDR2 FQGNSA. CDR3: CASSLVPRQKFYEQYF. In DNA, the CDR3 is TGTGCCAGCAGCTTAGTTCCCCGACAGAAATTCTACGAGCAGTACTTC.

The chain links TRBV30 to TRBJ2-1; D is possibly TRBD2 (5 bases). Germline V gives CDR1 GTSNPN, CDR2 SVGIG (reference sequence). Trimming took 1 base from V and 3 from J, leaving 13 bases between them. The length of the CDR3 is 15 residues. The CDR3 reads CAWSAPLGVYNEQFF. CDR3 coding DNA: TGTGCCTGGAGTGCGCCTCTCGGGGTCTACAATGAGCAGTTCTTC.

The chain employs TRBV7-9 and TRBJ1-5, with 10 positions matching TRBD1. The CDR3 has 15 amino acids. Germline-derived CDR1 and CDR2 are SEHNR and FQNEAQ (reference sequence). Unmatched junction bases numbered 2, after V lost 3 bases and J lost 3 bases. CDR3 in DNA: TGTGCCAGCAGCTTGACAGGGGGCCACAATCAGCCCCAGCATTTT. It specifies CASSLTGGHNQPQHF.

This chain connects TRBV7-8 to TRBJ1-1; 8 bases line up with TRBD1. CDR3 length: 17 residues. J was trimmed by 0 bases and V by 4 bases; bases with no gene match: 10. The germline V gene has CDR1 SGHVS and CDR2 FQNEAQ. CDR3 nucleotide sequence: TGTGCCAGCAGCTCTGCGACAGGGGCGCGCATGAACACTGAAGCTTTCTTT. Protein sequence: CASSSATGARMNTEAFF.

The chain is built from TRBV21-1 and TRBJ2-3; the table's D call TRBD2 went unverified against the DNA. TRBV21-1 constitutes a pseudogene. The CDR3 consists of 18 residues. This chain's CDR3 is CASTPRRGRLADTDTQYF. The CDR3 region has the DNA TGTGCCAGCACTCCGAGACGAGGTAGGCTAGCGGACACAGATACGCAGTATTTT.

This clone was counted once. DNA for the CDR3: TGTGCCAGCAGTTTTCGTGGGGGGGCCAAAAACATTCAGTACTTC. It yields the protein CASSFRGGAKNIQYF. The chain joins TRBV28 to TRBJ2-4, with a possible D match to TRBD2 (6 bases). V was clipped by 3 bases and J by 1 base, with 10 bases between them. The CDR3 spans 15 residues. CDR1 MDHEN and CDR2 SYDVKM come from the germline V gene.